A single T cell receptor beta chain is shown here with its context. Its cognate antigen is unknown. The sample belongs to a study of T cell responses to AZD1222 COVID-19 vaccine. General study points: The donor group comprised mostly white British people and more females; the analysis possibly underestimated clonal diversity. Nearly half of spike-specific TCRs reportedly go after variant regions that carry no mutations. Regions 160-218 and 743-854 dominated among vaccine-associated CD4 TCRs spanning spike.

With 5 bases clipped from V and 7 bases from J, the junction kept 4 bases outside the gene matches. The CDR3 loop spans 12 amino acids. Clones were read by immunoSEQ multiplex PCR, and TCRdb kept only the in-frame ones, dropping some. The sample includes about 130,000 clones, 92% seen only once; the top ten take under 2%. V usage is TRBV12-3 or TRBV12-4 and J usage is TRBJ1-2; 7 nucleotides line up with TRBD1. The source is an adult in good health. Material: peripheral blood, obtained on day 0 of AZD1222 vaccination. CDR3 in amino acids: CASSVTGSGYTF. DNA for the CDR3: TGTGCCAGCAGTGTGACAGGGTCTGGCTACACCTTC.